This T cell receptor beta chain was obtained from a study of CD8+ T cells in alopecia areata. Germline V CDR1 and CDR2: SQVTM, ANQGSEA. The J segment lost 9 bases and the V segment lost 6 bases, leaving 4 bases of the junction unmatched. CDR3 size: 13 residues. It was cDNA, reverse transcribed from extracted RNA, that served as the sequencing template. Profiling relied on immunoSEQ multiplex PCR, and the TCRdb table lists in-frame clones only, not all of them. The data contain roughly 170,000 clones, 50% to 60% of them singletons. The source was CD4+ T cells sorted from blood, collected at week 0. The rearrangement uses TRBV29-1 and TRBJ1-6; 11 nucleotides agree with TRBD1. The TCR comes from a human donor with alopecia areata. The CDR3 region has the DNA TGCAGCGTGCCCGGGACAGGGGGTTCACCCCTCCACTTT. Translation: CSVPGTGGSPLHF.